One and the same sample provided the 4 T cell receptor beta chains below, sequenced in a study of T cell responses to AZD1222 COVID-19 vaccine. This table comes from immunoSEQ multiplex PCR, and its TCRdb copy is limited to in-frame clones, with some not included. Altogether about 140,000 clones are present, under 95% being singletons, with the ten largest covering 3.1%. The sample was peripheral blood, taken on day 0 of AZD1222 vaccination. The receptors derive from an adult in good health.

The CDR3 reads CASSARDRGNEKLFF. The CDR3, as DNA: TGTGCCAGCAGTGCCCGGGACAGGGGTAATGAAAAACTGTTTTTT. The chain uses TRBV25-1 and TRBJ1-4, with TRBD1 matching 10 bases. V trimming: 4 bases; J trimming: 4 bases; junction bases outside the gene matches: 3. This CDR3 has 15 residues. The V gene's germline CDR1 is MGHDK and CDR2 SYGVNS.

This sequence joins TRBV4-1 and TRBJ1-1, with D tentatively TRBD1 (6 bases). CDR1 is MGHRA and CDR2 is YSYEKL in the germline V gene. Trimming cost V 8 bases and J 5 bases, with 21 bases left between them. The CDR3 spans 15 residues. CDR3 sequence: CASEQREGGRTEAFF. CDR3 bases: TGCGCCAGCGAGCAAAGGGAGGGGGGAAGGACTGAAGCTTTCTTT.

The V call is TRBV27, the J call TRBJ2-7; 7 bases agree with TRBD1. Germline CDR1 is MNHEY and CDR2 is SMNVEV (reference sequence). The CDR3 totals 14 residues. V was clipped by 5 bases and J by 4 bases; unmatched bases: 8. The CDR3 reads CASSPTGQNYEQYF. Here the CDR3 DNA reads TGTGCCAGCAGTCCAACGGGACAGAATTACGAGCAGTACTTC.

The chain is built from TRBV3-1 (or the pseudogene TRBV3-2) and TRBJ2-7; no reliable D call. Trimming stripped 2 bases from V and 5 bases from J, with 4 bases between. Germline V gives CDR1 LGHDT, CDR2 YNNKEL (reference sequence). This CDR3 is built from 11 residues. The CDR3 loop reads CASSQLNEQYF. CDR3 in DNA: TGTGCCAGCAGCCAATTAAACGAGCAGTACTTC.